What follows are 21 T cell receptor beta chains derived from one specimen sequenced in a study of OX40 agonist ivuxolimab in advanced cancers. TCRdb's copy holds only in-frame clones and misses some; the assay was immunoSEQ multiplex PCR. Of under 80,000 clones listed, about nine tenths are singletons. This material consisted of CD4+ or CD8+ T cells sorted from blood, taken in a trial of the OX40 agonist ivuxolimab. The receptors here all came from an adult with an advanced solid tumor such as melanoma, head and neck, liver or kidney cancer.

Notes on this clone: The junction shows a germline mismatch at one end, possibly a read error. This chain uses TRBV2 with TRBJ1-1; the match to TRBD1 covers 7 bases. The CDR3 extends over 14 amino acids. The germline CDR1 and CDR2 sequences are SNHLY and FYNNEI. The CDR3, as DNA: TGTGCCAGCATTGAAAGCAGGGGGGAGCTAGTATCTTTCTTT. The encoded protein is CASIESRGELVSFF. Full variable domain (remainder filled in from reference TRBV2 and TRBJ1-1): EPEVTQTPSHQVTQMGQEVILRCVPISNHLYFYWYRQILGQKVEFLVSFYNNEISEKSEIFDDQFSVERPDGSNFTLKIRSTKLEDSAMYFCASIESRGELVSFFGQGTRLTVV.

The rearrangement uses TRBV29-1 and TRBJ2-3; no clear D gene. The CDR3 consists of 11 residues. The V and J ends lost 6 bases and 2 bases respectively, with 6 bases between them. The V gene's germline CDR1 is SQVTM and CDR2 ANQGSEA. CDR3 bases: TGCAGCGTCGCCTTCACAGATACGCAGTATTTT. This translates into CSVAFTDTQYF.

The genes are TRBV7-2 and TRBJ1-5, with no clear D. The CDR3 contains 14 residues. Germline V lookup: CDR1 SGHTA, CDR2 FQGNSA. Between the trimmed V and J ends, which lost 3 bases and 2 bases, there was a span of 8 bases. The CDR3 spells CASSLRRGNQPQHF. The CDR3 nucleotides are TGTGCCAGCAGCTTGAGACGAGGCAATCAGCCCCAGCATTTT.

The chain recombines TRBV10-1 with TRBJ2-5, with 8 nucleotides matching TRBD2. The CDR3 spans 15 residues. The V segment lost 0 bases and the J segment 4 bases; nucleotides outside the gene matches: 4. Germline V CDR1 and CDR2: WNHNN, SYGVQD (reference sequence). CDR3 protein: CASSESDGGVETQYF. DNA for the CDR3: TGCGCCAGCAGTGAGTCGGACGGGGGGGTAGAGACCCAGTACTTC.

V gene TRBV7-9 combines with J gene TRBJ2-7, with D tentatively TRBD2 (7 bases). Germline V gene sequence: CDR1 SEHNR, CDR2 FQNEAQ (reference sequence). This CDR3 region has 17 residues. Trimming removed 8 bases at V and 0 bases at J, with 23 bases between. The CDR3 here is CASGEGVRDPSSYEQYF. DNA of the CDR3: TGTGCCAGCGGGGAGGGGGTTCGGGACCCGAGCTCCTACGAGCAGTACTTC.

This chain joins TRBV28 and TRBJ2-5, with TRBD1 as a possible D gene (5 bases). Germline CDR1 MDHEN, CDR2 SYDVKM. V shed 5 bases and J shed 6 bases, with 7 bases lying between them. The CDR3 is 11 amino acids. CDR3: CASSRGQTQYF. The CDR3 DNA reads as TGTGCCAGCAGTAGGGGTCAGACCCAGTACTTC.

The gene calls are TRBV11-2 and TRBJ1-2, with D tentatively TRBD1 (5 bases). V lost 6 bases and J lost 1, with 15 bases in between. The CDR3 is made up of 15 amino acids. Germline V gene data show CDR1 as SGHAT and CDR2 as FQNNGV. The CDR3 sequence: CASSPRGGVNYGYTF. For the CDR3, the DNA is TGTGCCAGCAGTCCCCGGGGGGGAGTTAACTATGGCTACACCTTC.

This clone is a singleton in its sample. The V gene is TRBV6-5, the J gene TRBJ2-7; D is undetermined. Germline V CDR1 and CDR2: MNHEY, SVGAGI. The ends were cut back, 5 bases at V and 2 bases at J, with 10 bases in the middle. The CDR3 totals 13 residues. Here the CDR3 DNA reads TGTGCCAGCAGTCGAACCCAAACCTACGAGCAGTACTTC. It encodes CASSRTQTYEQYF.

The CDR3 region is CASSVQGASYEKLFF. The CDR3 DNA sequence: TGTGCCAGCAGCGTGCAGGGGGCGTCGTATGAAAAACTGTTTTTT. This sequence joins TRBV7-2 and TRBJ1-4; 8 bases match TRBD1. V shed 5 bases and J 6 bases; nucleotides not matched to a gene: 8. Germline CDR1 reads SGHTA; CDR2 reads FQGNSA. This CDR3 contains 15 residues. The entire variable domain, with the rest obtained from reference TRBV7-2 and TRBJ1-4, is as follows: GAGVSQSPSNKVTEKGKDVELRCDPISGHTALYWYRQSLGQGLEFLIYFQGNSAPDKSGLPSDRFSAERTGGSVSTLTIQRTQQEDSAVYLCASSVQGASYEKLFFGSGTQLSVL.

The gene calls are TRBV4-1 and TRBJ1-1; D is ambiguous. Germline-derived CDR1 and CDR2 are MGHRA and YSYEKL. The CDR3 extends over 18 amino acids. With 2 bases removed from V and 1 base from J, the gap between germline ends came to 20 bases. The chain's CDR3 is CASSQTHGSGPTNTEAFF. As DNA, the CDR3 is TGCGCCAGCAGCCAAACACACGGGTCCGGACCGACGAACACTGAAGCTTTCTTT.

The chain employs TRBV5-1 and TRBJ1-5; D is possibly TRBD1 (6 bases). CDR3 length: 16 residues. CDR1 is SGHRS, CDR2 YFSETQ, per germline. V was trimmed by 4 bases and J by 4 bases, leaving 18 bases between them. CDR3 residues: CASSPVGGSGNQPQHF. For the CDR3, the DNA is TGCGCCAGCAGCCCGGTAGGGGGGAGCGGGAATCAGCCCCAGCATTTT. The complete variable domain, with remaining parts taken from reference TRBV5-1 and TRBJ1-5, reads KAGVTQTPRYLIKTRGQQVTLSCSPISGHRSVSWYQQTPGQGLQFLFEYFSETQRNKGNFPGRFSGRQFSNSRSEMNVSTLELGDSALYLCASSPVGGSGNQPQHFGDGTRLSIL.

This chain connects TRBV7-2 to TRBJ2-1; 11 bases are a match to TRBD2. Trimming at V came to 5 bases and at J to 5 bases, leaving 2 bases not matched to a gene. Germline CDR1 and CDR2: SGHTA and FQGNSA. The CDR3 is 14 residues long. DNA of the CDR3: TGTGCCAGCAGCCGACTAGCGGGGAACAATGAGCAGTTCTTC. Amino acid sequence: CASSRLAGNNEQFF.

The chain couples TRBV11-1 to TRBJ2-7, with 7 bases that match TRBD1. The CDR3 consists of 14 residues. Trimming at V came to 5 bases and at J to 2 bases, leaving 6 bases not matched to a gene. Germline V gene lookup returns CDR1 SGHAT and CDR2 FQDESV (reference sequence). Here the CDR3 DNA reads TGTGCCAGCAGCGACTCCGGGACAGCCTACGAGCAGTACTTC. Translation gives CASSDSGTAYEQYF.

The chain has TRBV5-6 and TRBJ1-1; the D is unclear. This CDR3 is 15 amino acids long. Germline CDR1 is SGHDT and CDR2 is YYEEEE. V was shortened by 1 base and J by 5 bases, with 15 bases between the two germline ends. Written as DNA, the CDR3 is TGTGCCAGCAGCTTGCTAAAACCCTTCCTGACTGAAGCTTTCTTT. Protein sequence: CASSLLKPFLTEAFF.

CDR3 bases: TGTGCCAGCAGTGAGGACAGGGAGGTATACACCATATATTTT. Protein: CASSEDREVYTIYF. The chain links TRBV25-1 to TRBJ1-3; 8 bases match TRBD1. CDR1 MGHDK and CDR2 SYGVNS come from the germline V gene. V lost 3 bases and J lost 8; bases outside the gene matches: 6. There are 14 residues in the CDR3. Variable domain in full (rest from reference TRBV25-1 and TRBJ1-3): EADIYQTPRYLVIGTGKKITLECSQTMGHDKMYWYQQDPGMELHLIHYSYGVNSTEKGDLSSESTVSRIRTEHFPLTLESARPSHTSQYLCASSEDREVYTIYFGEGSWLTVV.

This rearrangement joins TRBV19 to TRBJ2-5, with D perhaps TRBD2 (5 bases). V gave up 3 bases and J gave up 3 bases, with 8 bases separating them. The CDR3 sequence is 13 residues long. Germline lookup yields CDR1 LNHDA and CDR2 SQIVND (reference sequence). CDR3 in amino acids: CASSIVAKETQYF. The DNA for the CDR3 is TGTGCCAGTAGTATTGTAGCGAAAGAGACCCAGTACTTC. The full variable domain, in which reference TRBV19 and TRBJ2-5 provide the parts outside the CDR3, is DGGITQSPKYLFRKEGQNVTLSCEQNLNHDAMYWYRQDPGQGLRLIYYSQIVNDFQKGDIAEGYSVSREKKESFPLTVTSAQKNPTAFYLCASSIVAKETQYFGPGTRLLVL.

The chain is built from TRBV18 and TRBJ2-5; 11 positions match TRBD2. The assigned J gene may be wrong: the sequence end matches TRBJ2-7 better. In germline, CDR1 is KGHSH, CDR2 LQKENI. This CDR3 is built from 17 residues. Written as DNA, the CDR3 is TGTGCCAGCTCACCACCTCTAGCGGGGGGTTACTCCTACGAGCAGTACTTC. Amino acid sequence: CASSPPLAGGYSYEQYF.

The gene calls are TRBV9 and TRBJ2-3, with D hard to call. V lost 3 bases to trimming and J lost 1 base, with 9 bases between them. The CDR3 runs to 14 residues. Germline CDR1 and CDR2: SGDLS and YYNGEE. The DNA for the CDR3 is TGTGCCAGCAGCGCGCCCCTCCGCACAGATACGCAGTATTTT. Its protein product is CASSAPLRTDTQYF.

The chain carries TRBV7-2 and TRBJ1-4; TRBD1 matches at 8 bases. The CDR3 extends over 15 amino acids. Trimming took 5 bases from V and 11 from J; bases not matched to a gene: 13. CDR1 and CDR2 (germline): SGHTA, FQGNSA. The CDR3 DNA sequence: TGTGCCAGCAGCCCTACCGGGACAGGAGGAAGGAAACTGTTTTTT. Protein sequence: CASSPTGTGGRKLFF.

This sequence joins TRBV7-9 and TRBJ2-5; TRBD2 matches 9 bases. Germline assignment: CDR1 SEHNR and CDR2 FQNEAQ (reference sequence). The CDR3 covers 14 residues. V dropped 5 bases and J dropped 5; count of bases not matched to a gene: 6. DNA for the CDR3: TGTGCCAGCAGCCATAGCGGGAGTGGGGAGACCCAGTACTTC. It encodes CASSHSGSGETQYF. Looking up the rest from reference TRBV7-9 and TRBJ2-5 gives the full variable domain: DTGVSQNPRHKITKRGQNVTFRCDPISEHNRLYWYRQTLGQGPEFLTYFQNEAQLEKSRLLSDRFSAERPKGSFSTLEIQRTEQGDSAMYLCASSHSGSGETQYFGPGTRLLVL.

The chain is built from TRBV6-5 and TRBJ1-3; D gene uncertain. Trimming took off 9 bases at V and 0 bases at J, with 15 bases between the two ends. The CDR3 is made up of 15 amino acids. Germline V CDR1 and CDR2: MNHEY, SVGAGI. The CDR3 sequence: CASGIKGLSGNTIYF. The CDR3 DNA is TGTGCCAGTGGGATCAAAGGTCTCTCTGGAAACACCATATATTTT.